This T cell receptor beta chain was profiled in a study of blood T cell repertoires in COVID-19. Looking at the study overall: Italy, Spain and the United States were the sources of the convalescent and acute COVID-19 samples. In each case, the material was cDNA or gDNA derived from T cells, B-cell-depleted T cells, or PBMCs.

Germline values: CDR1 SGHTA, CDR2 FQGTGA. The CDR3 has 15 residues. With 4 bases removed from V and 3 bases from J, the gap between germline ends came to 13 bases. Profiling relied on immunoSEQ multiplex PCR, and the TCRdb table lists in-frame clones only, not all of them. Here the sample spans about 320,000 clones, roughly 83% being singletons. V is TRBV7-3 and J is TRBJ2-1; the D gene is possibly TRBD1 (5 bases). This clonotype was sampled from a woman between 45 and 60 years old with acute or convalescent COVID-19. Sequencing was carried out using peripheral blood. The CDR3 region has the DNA TGTGCCAGCAGCTCTACAGGTGGGCTCTACAATGAGCAGTTCTTC. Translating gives CASSSTGGLYNEQFF.